This T cell receptor (beta chain) was retrieved from a study of blood T cells in healthy people across ages. It was with a sample-barcoded 5' primer and a J-beta primer mix that a second PCR of about 7 to 12 cycles was run. MiXCR, applied by TCRdb to the 5' RACE reads, yields one record per CDR3 protein. This sample yields approximately 490,000 distinct CDR3 sequences, of which approximately 25% are seen a single time; under 9% belongs to the top ten. The sample also formed part of further work on T cells of mothers and their children.

The specimen sequenced was blood. The sequence derives from a boy between 10 and 17 years old in good health.

The CDR3 region has the DNA TGTGCCAGCAGTTTATCTTCTTTGGGTTTTGGCAAGACGGGTGAGCAGTACTTC. Residues: CASSLSSLGFGKTGEQYF. This chain uses TRBV27 with TRBJ2-7; D is unresolved. Germline CDR1 and CDR2: MNHEY and SMNVEV (reference sequence). CDR3 length equals 18 residues. The germline V and J ends were trimmed by 0 bases and 7 bases, with 25 bases remaining between them.